This T cell receptor (beta chain) derives from a study of blood T cells in healthy people across ages. This CDR3 is built from 18 residues. Germline lookup yields CDR1 SGHVS and CDR2 FQNEAQ. V was pared by 1 base and J by 0 bases, with 11 bases of the junction left unmatched. Then a second PCR, running roughly 7 to 11 cycles, was carried out with a sample-barcoded 5' primer and a J-beta primer mix. Each single sample gave us at least 2.5 million CDR3-containing paired-end reads. TCRdb redid the calling of the 5' RACE reads with MiXCR, one entry per CDR3 protein. The repertoire holds roughly 1.9 million distinct CDR3 sequences, roughly two fifths seen once, with roughly 24% in the top ten.

The chain recombines TRBV7-8 with TRBJ1-1; 7 nucleotides line up with TRBD1. Input material: blood. The TCR originated in a human donor in good health. The CDR3 spells CASSLVRWDSVMNTEAFF. The CDR3 bases are TGTGCCAGCAGCTTAGTGAGGTGGGACAGTGTCATGAACACTGAAGCTTTCTTT.